The rows below give T cell receptor beta chains drawn from one sample of a study of cytomegalovirus exposure and HLA in healthy donors. Clones were read by immunoSEQ multiplex PCR, and TCRdb kept only the in-frame ones, dropping some. The table lists under 70,000 clones, under 85% of them singletons. The source material was PBMCs. These receptors all come from a male donor in good health and CMV-seropositive. Each CDR3 is given without its conserved first and last residue.

V	J	CDR3
TRBV13	TRBJ2-1	ASSPYGRGPYNEQF
TRBV18	TRBJ1-2	ASSTGTGDSYGYT
TRBV29-1	TRBJ1-2	SVGSGTPGYGYT
TRBV29-1	TRBJ1-1	SVRGGQGGPEAF
TRBV6-5	TRBJ2-2	ASSSPQGGPGELF
TRBV7-9	TRBJ2-5	ASSFKALAGQETQY
TRBV30	TRBJ1-4	AWRAGNSNEKLF
TRBV7-2	TRBJ2-7	ASSLAGTGRGEQY
TRBV19	TRBJ1-3	ASRLRGGVGNTIY
TRBV6-6	TRBJ2-7	ASSSQGKSYEQY
TRBV4-1	TRBJ1-4	ASSYRRENEKLF
TRBV9	TRBJ1-3	ASSVYSQTNTIY
TRBV7-7	TRBJ2-3	ASSLAGGTDTQY
TRBV2	TRBJ2-7	ASSRQSSYEQY
TRBV15	TRBJ1-5	ATSSGQMGNQPQH
TRBV6-5	TRBJ2-7	ASSLSGAYEQY
TRBV9	TRBJ2-2	ASSVEQGANTGELF
TRBV30	TRBJ1-5	AWTVGGDQPQH
TRBV5-6	TRBJ1-3	ASSDSGGPSTGNTIY
TRBV7-9	TRBJ1-2	ASSLERRTNGGYT
TRBV7-9	TRBJ2-3	ASSSTQGGADTQY
TRBV6-5	TRBJ1-4	ASSSTLYATNEKLF
TRBV4-3	TRBJ2-7	ASSQDLGTSGAYEQY
TRBV13	TRBJ2-7	ASSPWGQGYEQY
TRBV5-1	TRBJ1-2	ASSLSGEANYGYT
TRBV27	TRBJ1-2	ASSLSFRTYGYT
TRBV13	TRBJ2-3	ASSLARSRTDTQY
TRBV7-9	TRBJ1-6	ASSLLAGGSSPLH
TRBV5-1	TRBJ2-5	ASSLQGTTQETQY
TRBV7-2	TRBJ2-7	ASSRRTSGEYEQY
TRBV4-3	TRBJ1-3	ASSQDRGSGNTIY
TRBV28	TRBJ1-6	ASSFGTNNSPLH
TRBV2	TRBJ2-1	VRAENSYNEQF
TRBV6-5	TRBJ1-5	ASSSSPLGNNQPQH
TRBV5-8	TRBJ1-3	ASSLGRGLSAGNTIY
TRBV19	TRBJ2-3	ASSTPPAGGPDTQY
TRBV4-1	TRBJ1-5	ASSRGQGRYQPQH
TRBV28	TRBJ2-7	ASSPTRAARSYEQY
TRBV4-1	TRBJ2-5	ASSHEAPQGGKY
TRBV7-2	TRBJ2-7	ASRSGSSYEQY
TRBV15	TRBJ1-2	ATSRVLQGDRGYT
TRBV5-1	TRBJ2-1	ASSHIFSGGYNEQF
TRBV6-5	TRBJ1-1	ASSRTGDWDTEAF
TRBV11-3	TRBJ2-7	ASSPDRGIPFYEQY
TRBV19	TRBJ1-4	ASSTDPGGEGNEKLF
TRBV4-1	TRBJ1-3	ASSQVGGTGNTIY
TRBV6-5	TRBJ2-2	ASSKGATGSGELF
TRBV28	TRBJ2-3	ASHQRGASTDTQY
TRBV30	TRBJ1-3	AYPTGIGIN